These 26 T cell receptor beta chains came from one sample sequenced in a study of T cell responses to AZD1222 COVID-19 vaccine. Measured with immunoSEQ multiplex PCR; TCRdb has only the in-frame clones, and not every one. Seen here are tens of thousands of clones, about nine tenths observed once, and the top ten hold about 3.5%. The sequencing here drew on peripheral blood, taken 28 days after the second AZD1222 dose. All receptors come from an adult who received the AZD1222 COVID-19 vaccine.

This clone was found once. The chain carries TRBV4-3 and TRBJ2-1, with 8 bases that match TRBD2. Germline values: CDR1 LGHNA, CDR2 YSLEER. The V gene end was trimmed by 4 bases and the J gene end by 7 bases; junction bases not matched to a gene: 6. CDR3 length equals 14 residues. The CDR3 sequence: CASSRGTRPNEQFF. CDR3 bases: TGCGCCAGCAGCCGCGGGACTAGACCTAATGAGCAGTTCTTC.

The rearrangement uses TRBV11-3 and TRBJ1-3; D gene ambiguous. Deletions cut 4 bases from V and 0 bases from J, with 7 bases between. Germline CDR1 reads SGHNT; CDR2 reads YENEEA. CDR3 length equals 14 residues. The CDR3 bases are TGTGCCAGCAGCTCCTACAGCTCTGGAAACACCATATATTTT. Its protein is CASSSYSSGNTIYF.

The chain is built from TRBV7-6 and TRBJ1-5, with 10 positions matching TRBD1. The junction had 7 bases not matched to a gene; V was cut back by 1 base and J by 4 bases. Per the germline V gene, CDR1 is SGHVS and CDR2 is FNYEAQ. The CDR3 extends over 17 amino acids. Here the CDR3 reads CASSLVSSGQGNQPQHF. CDR3 bases: TGTGCCAGCAGCTTAGTCTCGTCGGGACAGGGGAATCAGCCCCAGCATTTT.

This clone has only a few counts. This sequence joins TRBV29-1 and TRBJ1-2, with D unclear. The CDR3 has 12 residues. V was shortened by 3 bases and J by 5 bases, with 10 bases between the two germline ends. Germline assignment: CDR1 SQVTM and CDR2 ANQGSEA. Written as DNA, the CDR3 is TGCAGCGTTGAGGAGGGTGGATATGGCTACACCTTC. It encodes CSVEEGGYGYTF.

V usage is TRBV28 and J usage is TRBJ1-2; 8 positions agree with TRBD1. The CDR3 has 15 residues. J was trimmed by 7 bases and V by 4 bases; bases with no gene match: 11. The germline gives CDR1 MDHEN, CDR2 SYDVKM. The DNA for the CDR3 is TGTGCCAGCAGTTCCCCCGGGGGCACAGGGGGTGGCTACACCTTC. This codes for CASSSPGGTGGGYTF.

This CDR3 is CASRDRAYNEQFF. The CDR3 bases are TGTGCCAGCAGAGACAGGGCCTACAATGAGCAGTTCTTC. The gene calls are TRBV12-3 or TRBV12-4 and TRBJ2-1; 7 bases align to TRBD1. Germline trimming cut 6 bases from V and 2 bases from J; bases unmatched to any gene: 1. This CDR3 comprises 13 residues.

The J gene is TRBJ1-5, the V gene TRBV19; no definite D call. The length of the CDR3 is 17 residues. The ends were cut back, 5 bases at V and 3 bases at J, with 20 bases in the middle. Germline CDR1 LNHDA, CDR2 SQIVND (reference sequence). The CDR3 nucleotides are TGTGCCAGTAGTGGACCCCGGGGTTCAGTATCCAATCAGCCCCAGCATTTT. It codes for CASSGPRGSVSNQPQHF. Full variable domain (outside the CDR3, taken from reference TRBV19 and TRBJ1-5): DGGITQSPKYLFRKEGQNVTLSCEQNLNHDAMYWYRQDPGQGLRLIYYSQIVNDFQKGDIAEGYSVSREKKESFPLTVTSAQKNPTAFYLCASSGPRGSVSNQPQHFGDGTRLSIL.

The V and J genes are TRBV12-1 and TRBJ2-7. TRBV12-1 is annotated as a pseudogene. CDR3 length: 14 amino acids. CDR3 loop: CASSFAGPDYEQYF. CDR3 nucleotide sequence: TGTGCCAGCAGCTTTGCAGGGCCGGACTACGAGCAGTACTTC.

The V gene is TRBV5-1, the J gene TRBJ1-1; 10 bases align to TRBD1. Trimming at V came to 3 bases and at J to 5 bases, leaving 4 bases not matched to a gene. CDR1 and CDR2 (germline): SGHRS, YFSETQ. There are 14 residues in the CDR3. The CDR3 here is CASSYRDRGTEAFF. In nucleotides, the CDR3 is TGCGCCAGCAGCTACCGGGACAGGGGTACTGAAGCTTTCTTT.

The chain couples TRBV3-1 (or the pseudogene TRBV3-2) to TRBJ2-5; 11 positions match TRBD2. The CDR3 sequence is 18 residues long. CDR1 is LGHDT and CDR2 is YNNKEL in the germline V gene (reference sequence). After removal of 4 bases from V and 2 bases from J, the junction contained 12 bases not matched to a gene. The CDR3 bases are TGTGCCAGCAGCCTAGGACTAGCGGGTGTCGACTCGCAAGAGACCCAGTACTTC. Protein: CASSLGLAGVDSQETQYF.

The chain is built from TRBV27 and TRBJ1-4; D gene unclear. The CDR3 is made up of 14 amino acids. Germline lookup yields CDR1 MNHEY and CDR2 SMNVEV (reference sequence). V lost 5 bases and J lost 6, with 13 bases in between. CDR3 in DNA: TGTGCCAGCAGTCCATGGGGTGGGGATGAAAAACTGTTTTTT. Its translation: CASSPWGGDEKLFF.

The chain joins TRBV5-1 to TRBJ2-5, with 7 bases matching TRBD1. The germline CDR1 and CDR2 sequences are SGHRS and YFSETQ. The CDR3 has 13 residues. The V segment lost 4 bases and the J segment 3 bases; nucleotides outside the gene matches: 3. Here the CDR3 reads CASSPDREETQYF. The CDR3 nucleotides read TGCGCCAGCAGCCCCGACAGGGAAGAGACCCAGTACTTC.

This clone was observed a single time. The chain uses TRBV9 and TRBJ2-6; D not certain. Deletions cut 4 bases from V and 2 bases from J, with 10 bases between. From germline, CDR1 is SGDLS and CDR2 YYNGEE. The CDR3 runs 15 residues. Written as DNA, the CDR3 is TGTGCCAGCAGCCGTCCAGGCCCTGGGGCCAACGTCCTGACTTTC. It specifies CASSRPGPGANVLTF. The full variable domain, its missing parts supplied by reference TRBV9 and TRBJ2-6, is DSGVTQTPKHLITATGQRVTLRCSPRSGDLSVYWYQQSLDQGLQFLIQYYNGEERAKGNILERFSAQQFPDLHSELNLSSLELGDSALYFCASSRPGPGANVLTFGAGSRLTVL.

V gene TRBV6-4 combines with J gene TRBJ2-3; TRBD2 agrees at 10 bases. With 6 bases clipped from V and 1 base from J, the junction kept 13 bases outside the gene matches. The germline V gene has CDR1 MRHNA and CDR2 SNTAGT. This CDR3 has 18 amino acids. The CDR3 DNA is TGTGCCAGCAGACAAAGCGGGAGGGCACGAATCGGCACAGATACGCAGTATTTT. Translating gives CASRQSGRARIGTDTQYF.

This chain joins TRBV4-2 and TRBJ2-7; maybe TRBD1 (6 bases). From germline, CDR1 is LGHNA and CDR2 YNFKEQ. V lost 0 bases and J lost 1, with 10 bases in between. The CDR3 is made up of 15 amino acids. CDR3 in DNA: TGTGCCAGCAGCCAAGAGGCAGGGGCGTCCTACGAGCAGTACTTC. Amino acids: CASSQEAGASYEQYF.

The rearrangement links TRBV28 to TRBJ1-1, with TRBD1 as a possible D gene (5 bases). V lost 1 base to trimming and J lost 3 bases, with 9 bases between them. Germline CDR1 MDHEN, CDR2 SYDVKM. The CDR3 totals 14 residues. In DNA, the CDR3 is TGTGCCAGCAGTTTATTCCAACAGGACACTGAAGCTTTCTTT. It encodes CASSLFQQDTEAFF.

The V and J genes are TRBV14 and TRBJ2-3; no clear D. Per the germline V gene, CDR1 is SGHDN and CDR2 is FVKESK. V lost 2 bases and J 2 bases, leaving 14 bases between the germline ends. The CDR3 extends over 16 amino acids. The CDR3 DNA reads TGTGCCAGCAGCCAATCAGATCTGGCGAACACAGATACGCAGTATTTT. Protein sequence: CASSQSDLANTDTQYF.

This chain joins TRBV3-1 (or the pseudogene TRBV3-2) and TRBJ2-6, with 7 bases that match TRBD2. CDR1 and CDR2 (germline): LGHDT, YNNKEL (reference sequence). After removal of 0 bases from V and 2 bases from J, the junction contained 10 bases not matched to a gene. CDR3 length: 19 amino acids. In nucleotides, the CDR3 is TGTGCCAGCAGCCAAGATCGCGAGGGAGGGAACCCTGGGGCCAACGTCCTGACTTTC. Amino acids: CASSQDREGGNPGANVLTF.

This chain connects TRBV5-1 to TRBJ1-2, with D possibly TRBD1 on 5 matching bases. Trimming removed 0 bases at V and 8 bases at J, with 14 bases between. This CDR3 has 14 amino acids. CDR1 and CDR2 from the germline V gene are SGHRS and YFSETQ. The DNA for the CDR3 is TGCGCCAGCAGCTTGGCCGACAGATCTGGAGGCTACACCTTC. This encodes CASSLADRSGGYTF.

The chain links TRBV9 to TRBJ2-5; TRBD1 is a possible D gene (5 bases). The ends were cut back, 0 bases at V and 5 bases at J, with 14 bases in the middle. CDR1 SGDLS and CDR2 YYNGEE come from the germline V gene. CDR3 length: 15 residues. The DNA for the CDR3 is TGTGCCAGCAGCGTAGGAAGTAGCAGGGCGGAGACCCAGTACTTC. Protein: CASSVGSSRAETQYF.

The chain uses TRBV10-1 and TRBJ2-3, with D unclear. The germline V and J ends were trimmed by 2 bases and 2 bases, with 5 bases remaining between them. This CDR3 contains 13 residues. Looked up from germline, CDR1 is WNHNN and CDR2 is SYGVQD (reference sequence). CDR3 DNA sequence: TGCGCCAGCAGTGAGGAGCCCACAGATACGCAGTATTTT. Translated, it gives CASSEEPTDTQYF.

The chain combines TRBV5-6 with TRBJ1-3, with a tentative D call TRBD1 (5 bases). V was cut by 4 bases and J by 2 bases, with 7 bases left in between. CDR1 and CDR2 from the germline V gene are SGHDT and YYEEEE. The CDR3 spans 13 residues. The CDR3 coding sequence is TGTGCCAGCAGCGGAGGGGCTGGAAACACCATATATTTT. Translation: CASSGGAGNTIYF.

Only a few counts were recorded for this clone. J is TRBJ1-1 and V is TRBV7-9; D is perhaps TRBD1 (5 bases). V was cut by 5 bases and J by 4 bases, with 20 bases left in between. CDR3 size: 16 residues. Per the germline V gene, CDR1 is SEHNR and CDR2 is FQNEAQ (reference sequence). The CDR3 sequence is CASSEVGTPGITEAFF. CDR3 nucleotides: TGTGCCAGCAGCGAAGTTGGGACTCCAGGGATCACTGAAGCTTTCTTT. The entire variable domain, with the rest obtained from reference TRBV7-9 and TRBJ1-1, is as follows: DTGVSQNPRHKITKRGQNVTFRCDPISEHNRLYWYRQTLGQGPEFLTYFQNEAQLEKSRLLSDRFSAERPKGSFSTLEIQRTEQGDSAMYLCASSEVGTPGITEAFFGQGTRLTVV.

The V and J genes are TRBV28 and TRBJ1-5, with D maybe TRBD1 (6 bases). Germline V CDR1 and CDR2: MDHEN, SYDVKM. The CDR3 totals 13 residues. V lost 3 bases to trimming and J lost 6 bases, with 9 bases between them. CDR3 protein: CASSFGGLQPQHF. The CDR3 nucleotides read TGTGCCAGCAGTTTTGGGGGGCTTCAGCCCCAGCATTTT.

As regards this clone: The junction differs from germline at one of its ends, possibly a read error. The chain is built from TRBV5-4 and TRBJ1-4; the D gene is possibly TRBD1 (6 bases). The CDR3 runs 15 residues. CDR1 is SGHNT, CDR2 YYREEE, per germline (reference sequence). The CDR3 here is CASSFAGTTNEKLFF. The CDR3 DNA sequence: TGTGCCAGCAGCTTTGCCGGGACAACGAATGAAAAACTGTTTTTT.

The count of this clone is one. This chain links TRBV24-1 with TRBJ2-7, with 8 positions matching TRBD1. CDR1 KGHDR and CDR2 SFDVKD come from the germline V gene. The V gene end was trimmed by 3 bases and the J gene end by 5 bases; junction bases not matched to a gene: 5. The CDR3 totals 14 residues. CDR3 nucleotide sequence: TGTGCCACCAGTGATCACTCAGGGGGCGACGAGCAGTACTTC. Its translation is CATSDHSGGDEQYF.